These T cell receptor beta chains were read from a single sample in a study of blood T cell repertoires in COVID-19. Clones were sequenced by immunoSEQ multiplex PCR, and TCRdb holds only the in-frame ones, with some missing. This table has under 30,000 clones, 85% to 90% appearing once. The sequenced sample consisted of peripheral blood. The receptors were sampled from a human donor in a cohort sampled during active COVID-19. The donor label of this sample is uncertain. The CDR3 runs from the conserved cysteine through the conserved F or W. The D gene is left open where the match is weak. Some rows have no size entry. The others give once, few or many, or a class for an expanded clone.

CDR3 DNA	CDR3 protein	V gene	J gene	D gene	clone size
TGTGCCAGTAGTCAACAGAGGAACACTGAAGCTTTCTTT	CASSQQRNTEAFF	TRBV19	TRBJ1-1	.	once
TGTGCCAGCAGTGAAGGGAGGACAGGGTGGATTGGGGCTTTCTTT	CASSEGRTGWIGAFF	TRBV2	TRBJ1-1	TRBD1	.
TGCGCCAGCAGCCAAGATAATGAGGCCGGTCTATGGCTACACACCTTC	CASSQDNEAGLWLHTF	TRBV4-1	TRBJ1-2	.	.
TGCGCCAGCAGCTTGGAATCGGGACAGGGGTCCTACGAGCAGTACTTC	CASSLESGQGSYEQYF	TRBV5-1	TRBJ2-7	TRBD1	.
TGTGCCTGGACCGCAGTCGCTCTTAGCACAGATACGCAGTATTTT	CAWTAVALSTDTQYF	TRBV30	TRBJ2-3	.	.
TGCGCCAGCAGCCAACTCCTCGGGCGAATTCGGACGGGAGGACCCTACGAGCAGTACTTC	CASSQLLGRIRTGGPYEQYF	TRBV4-1	TRBJ2-7	TRBD2	.
TGTGCCAGCAGCACCACAGGCGTAGAAGCTTTCTTT	CASSTTGVEAFF	TRBV28	TRBJ1-1	.	.
TGTGCCAGCAGCCAACGAGACAGCTTAACCTATGGCTACACCTTC	CASSQRDSLTYGYTF	TRBV3-1/TRBV3-2	TRBJ1-2	.	.
TGTGCCAGTAGTTCTACAGGGAAAGAGACCCAGTACTTC	CASSSTGKETQYF	TRBV19	TRBJ2-5	.	.
TGTGCCAGCAGTGCCCTCCTAGCGGGGGCGTACAATGAGCAGTTCTTC	CASSALLAGAYNEQFF	TRBV28	TRBJ2-1	TRBD2	.
TGTGCCAGCAGATATGCCCCGGGACAGGGGTCCACAGATACGCAGTATTTT	CASRYAPGQGSTDTQYF	TRBV27	TRBJ2-3	TRBD1	.
TGTGCTAGTGGATGGACAGGGGATGCTGGAAACACCATATATTTT	CASGWTGDAGNTIYF	TRBV12-5	TRBJ1-3	TRBD1	.
TGTGCCACCAGGGGGACTAGCGGGTTCCAGGATACGCAGTATTTT	CATRGTSGFQDTQYF	TRBV24-1	TRBJ2-3	TRBD2	.
TGTGCCACCAGCAGAGAAGCGGGCAGGGACAGGGGGTCAGGCGAGCAGTACTTC	CATSREAGRDRGSGEQYF	TRBV15	TRBJ2-7	TRBD1	.
TGTGCCAGCAGCCCAGCAGGTCTAGCGGGAGAGGGAAGCACAGATACGCAGTATTTT	CASSPAGLAGEGSTDTQYF	TRBV7-9	TRBJ2-3	TRBD2	.
TGTGCCAGCAGCTTGGACAGGGTCACCTATGGCTACACCTTC	CASSLDRVTYGYTF	TRBV5-4	TRBJ1-2	.	.
TGTGCCAGCAGTATCACAGGGGGCGCGGACACAGATACGCAGTATTTT	CASSITGGADTDTQYF	TRBV3-1/TRBV3-2	TRBJ2-3	TRBD1	.
TGCGCCAGCAGCACTTACGGACAGGCGACTGAAGCTTTCTTT	CASSTYGQATEAFF	TRBV5-1	TRBJ1-1	TRBD1	.
TGCGCCAGCAGTCTGGCGGGCACCGGGGAGCTGTTTTTT	CASSLAGTGELFF	TRBV10-2	TRBJ2-2	.	.
TGTGCCAGCAGTCTAACAGGGACCCTAAATCAGCCCCAGCATTTT	CASSLTGTLNQPQHF	TRBV28	TRBJ1-5	.	.
TGCAGTGCTACTTTATTTGATGGCTACACCTTC	CSATLFDGYTF	TRBV20-1	TRBJ1-2	.	.
TGTGCCAGCAGCGAGGGGGGGAGGCCCTACAATGAGCAGTTCTTC	CASSEGGRPYNEQFF	TRBV6-5	TRBJ2-1	.	.
TGTGCCAGCAGCCTGACAGGGGCAGCAGTAAACTATGGCTACACCTTC	CASSLTGAAVNYGYTF	TRBV5-4	TRBJ1-2	TRBD1	.
TGTGCCAGCAGCTTAAGGGAGTCGGGGCCCCAGCATTTT	CASSLRESGPQHF	TRBV11-2	TRBJ1-5	.	.
TGTGCCAGCAGTGATATAGCGAGGAGTCAGCCCCAGCATTTT	CASSDIARSQPQHF	TRBV6-2/TRBV6-3	TRBJ1-5	.	.
TGTGCCAGCAGCTTAGGCGGGGGACGGAACAATGAGCAGTTCTTC	CASSLGGGRNNEQFF	TRBV7-8	TRBJ2-1	TRBD2	few
TGCGCCAGCAGTGGGCCGGGACAGGGGATTTCCGGGGAGCTGTTTTTT	CASSGPGQGISGELFF	TRBV10-2	TRBJ2-2	TRBD1	.
TGTGCCAGCAGCCAAAAACAGGGGGGGAACACTGAAGCTTTCTTT	CASSQKQGGNTEAFF	TRBV6-6	TRBJ1-1	TRBD1	.
TGTGCCAGCAGCCCCGATCGGACAAACAATGAGCAGTTCTTC	CASSPDRTNNEQFF	TRBV7-8	TRBJ2-1	.	.
TGTGCCAGCAGCCAGACTAGCGGCTACGAGCAGTACTTC	CASSQTSGYEQYF	TRBV5-4	TRBJ2-7	TRBD2	.
TGCGCCAGCAGCCCGGGACAGGTTAGAGAGCAGTACTTC	CASSPGQVREQYF	TRBV5-1	TRBJ2-7	TRBD1	.
TGTGCCAGCAGCCATTTCCAGGGGGAAGGGGAGACCCAGTACTTC	CASSHFQGEGETQYF	TRBV3-1/TRBV3-2	TRBJ2-5	TRBD1	.
TGTGCCAGCAGTTTGGGTAGTGAGGGTTTTGAGCAGTTCTTC	CASSLGSEGFEQFF	TRBV27	TRBJ2-1	.	.
TGCGCCAGCAGCTTGGTCGGGACAGGGGGAATGGAGACCCAGTACTTC	CASSLVGTGGMETQYF	TRBV5-1	TRBJ2-5	TRBD1	.
TGTGCCAGCAGGGAACTAGCGGGAGTTGAGGAGCAGTTCTTC	CASRELAGVEEQFF	TRBV5-5	TRBJ2-1	TRBD2	.
TGCGCCAGCAGCCCCCAGTCCCTGTCCTACAATGAGCAGTTCTTC	CASSPQSLSYNEQFF	TRBV5-1	TRBJ2-1	.	.
TGCGCCAGCAGCCAAGATATAGGAGGCCTCTCTGGAAACACCATATATTTT	CASSQDIGGLSGNTIYF	TRBV4-1	TRBJ1-3	.	.
TGTGCCAGCAGTTTAGTCCGGGACAGGGGAGTCCAGACCCAGTACTTC	CASSLVRDRGVQTQYF	TRBV28	TRBJ2-5	TRBD1	.
TGTGCCAGCAGTTACGAGGGTGGCTACACCTTC	CASSYEGGYTF	TRBV28	TRBJ1-2	.	.
TGTGCCAGCAGCTCCGGGAGGCGGGAGACCCAGTACTTC	CASSSGRRETQYF	TRBV7-8	TRBJ2-5	TRBD2	.
TGTGCCAGTAGTATAGGGGGGCGAAGGGGCTACACCTTC	CASSIGGRRGYTF	TRBV19	TRBJ1-2	.	.
TGTGCCAGCTCTGGAGATGTGGACACTGAAGCTTTCTTT	CASSGDVDTEAFF	TRBV2	TRBJ1-1	.	.
TGTGCCAGCACAGGGGGAAACCAGCCCCAGCATTTT	CASTGGNQPQHF	TRBV2	TRBJ1-5	TRBD1	few
TGTGCCAGCAGCCCCGGAGGAACTGAAGCTTTCTTT	CASSPGGTEAFF	TRBV7-9	TRBJ1-1	.	.
TGTGCCAGCAGCTTGGACCAGGGTAGCACAGATACGCAGTATTTT	CASSLDQGSTDTQYF	TRBV5-4	TRBJ2-3	.	.
TGTGCCGCGGGAGGTTCACCCCTCCACTTT	CAAGGSPLHF	TRBV27	TRBJ1-6	.	.
TGTGCCAGCTCATCGTTGGTTACAGTCGGTAACACTGAAGCTTTCTTT	CASSSLVTVGNTEAFF	TRBV18	TRBJ1-1	.	once
TGCAGCGCCAGGTCACAGGGTTTCTACGAGCAGTACTTC	CSARSQGFYEQYF	TRBV29-1	TRBJ2-7	.	.
TGTGCCAGCAGTTTCCTTCGGACAGCCTCTAACTATGGCTACACCTTC	CASSFLRTASNYGYTF	TRBV27	TRBJ1-2	.	.
TGCGCCAGCAGCTTGATGAGGACAGGGGACGCAGATACGCAGTATTTT	CASSLMRTGDADTQYF	TRBV5-1	TRBJ2-3	TRBD1	.
TGTGCCACCAGTGAGTCCGGGACATCGAATCAGCCCCAGCATTTT	CATSESGTSNQPQHF	TRBV24-1	TRBJ1-5	.	.
TGTGCCAGTAGTATAGTGGGCAGGGAAAGCAATCAGCCCCAGCATTTT	CASSIVGRESNQPQHF	TRBV19	TRBJ1-5	.	few
TGTGCCAGCCGAACCGCCCGTAGCTCTGGAAACACCATATATTTT	CASRTARSSGNTIYF	TRBV28	TRBJ1-3	.	.
TGCGCCAGCAGAGAGTTCAAGAACACCGGGGAGCTGTTTTTT	CASREFKNTGELFF	TRBV10-1	TRBJ2-2	.	.